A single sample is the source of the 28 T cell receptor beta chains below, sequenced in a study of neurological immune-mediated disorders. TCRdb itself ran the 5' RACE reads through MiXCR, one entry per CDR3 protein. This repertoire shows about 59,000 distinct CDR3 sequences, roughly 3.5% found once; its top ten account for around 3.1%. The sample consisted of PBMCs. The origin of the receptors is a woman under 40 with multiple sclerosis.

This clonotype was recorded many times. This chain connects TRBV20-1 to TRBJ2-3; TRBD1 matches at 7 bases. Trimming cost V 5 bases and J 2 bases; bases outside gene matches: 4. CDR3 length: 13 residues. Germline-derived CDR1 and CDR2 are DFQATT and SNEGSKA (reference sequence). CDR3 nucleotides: TGCAGTGCTCCCGGGACAGTCACAGATACGCAGTATTTT. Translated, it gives CSAPGTVTDTQYF.

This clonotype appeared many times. Here the CDR3 reads CASSLGGGREQYF. CDR3 DNA: TGCGCCAGCAGCCTCGGGGGTGGAAGAGAGCAGTACTTC. The chain joins TRBV4-1 to TRBJ2-7; the D gene is possibly TRBD2 (6 bases). The CDR3 sequence is 13 residues long. V was clipped by 4 bases and J by 7 bases, with 14 bases between them. The germline V gene encodes CDR1 MGHRA and CDR2 YSYEKL.

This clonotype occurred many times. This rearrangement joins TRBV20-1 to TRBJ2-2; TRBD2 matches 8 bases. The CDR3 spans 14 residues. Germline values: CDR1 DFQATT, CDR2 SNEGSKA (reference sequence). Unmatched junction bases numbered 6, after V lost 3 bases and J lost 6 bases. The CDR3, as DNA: TGCAGTGCTAGTTCTCCAGCGGGGGCCGGGGAGCTGTTTTTT. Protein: CSASSPAGAGELFF.

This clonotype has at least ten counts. The CDR3 loop is CSAPDNSGNTIYF. CDR3 coding DNA: TGCAGTGCCCCGGACAACTCTGGAAACACCATATATTTT. The gene calls are TRBV20-1 and TRBJ1-3; possible D gene TRBD1, 5 bases. Trimming took 6 bases from V and 0 from J, leaving 9 bases between them. Germline loops: CDR1 DFQATT, CDR2 SNEGSKA (reference sequence). The CDR3 contains 13 residues.

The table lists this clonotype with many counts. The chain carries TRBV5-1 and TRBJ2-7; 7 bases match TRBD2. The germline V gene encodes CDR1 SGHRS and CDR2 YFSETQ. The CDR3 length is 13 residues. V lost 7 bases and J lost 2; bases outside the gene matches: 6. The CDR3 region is CASALGGAYEQYF. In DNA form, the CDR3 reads TGCGCCAGCGCCCTGGGGGGGGCCTACGAGCAGTACTTC.

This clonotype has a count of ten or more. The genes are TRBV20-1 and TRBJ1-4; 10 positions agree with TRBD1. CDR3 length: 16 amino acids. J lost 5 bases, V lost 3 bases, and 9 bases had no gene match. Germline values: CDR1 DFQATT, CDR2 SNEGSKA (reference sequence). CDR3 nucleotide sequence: TGCAGTGCTAGTTTGGTGACAGGGGGCTCAAATGAAAAACTGTTTTTT. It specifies CSASLVTGGSNEKLFF.

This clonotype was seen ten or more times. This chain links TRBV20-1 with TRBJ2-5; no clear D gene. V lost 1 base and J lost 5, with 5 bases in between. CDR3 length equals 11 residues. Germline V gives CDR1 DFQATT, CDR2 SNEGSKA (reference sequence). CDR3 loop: CSARGVETQYF. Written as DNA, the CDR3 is TGCAGTGCTAGAGGGGTGGAGACCCAGTACTTC.

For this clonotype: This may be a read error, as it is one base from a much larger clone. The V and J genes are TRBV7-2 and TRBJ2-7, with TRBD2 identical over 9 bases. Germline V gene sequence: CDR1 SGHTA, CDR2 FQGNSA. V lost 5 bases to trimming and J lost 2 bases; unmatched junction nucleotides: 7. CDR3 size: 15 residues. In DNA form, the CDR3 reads TGTGCCAGCAGCCAAACTCGCGGGAGGGCCTACGAGCAGTACTTC. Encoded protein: CASSQTRGRAYEQYF.

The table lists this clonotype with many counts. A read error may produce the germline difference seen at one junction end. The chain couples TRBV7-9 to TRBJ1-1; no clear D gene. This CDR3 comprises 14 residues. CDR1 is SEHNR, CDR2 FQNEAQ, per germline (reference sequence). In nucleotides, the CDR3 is TGTGCCAGCACCTTAGGGCCCAGCAGTAGCGATACTTTCTTT. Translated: CASTLGPSSSDTFF.

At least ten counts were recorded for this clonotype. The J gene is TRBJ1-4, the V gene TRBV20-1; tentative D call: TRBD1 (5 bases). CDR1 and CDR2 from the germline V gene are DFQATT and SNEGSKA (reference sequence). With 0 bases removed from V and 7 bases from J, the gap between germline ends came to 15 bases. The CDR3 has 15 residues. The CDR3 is CSARDRGQIPEKLFF. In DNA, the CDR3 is TGCAGTGCTAGAGATCGGGGCCAAATACCTGAAAAACTGTTTTTT.

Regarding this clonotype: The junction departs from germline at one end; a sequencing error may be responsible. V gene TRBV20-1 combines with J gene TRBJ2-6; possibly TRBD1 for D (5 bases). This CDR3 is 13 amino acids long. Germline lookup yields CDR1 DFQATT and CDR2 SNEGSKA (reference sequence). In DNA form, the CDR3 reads TGCAGTGCTAGAGCGGTAGGGGCCAAAGTCCTGACTTTC. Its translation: CSARAVGAKVLTF.

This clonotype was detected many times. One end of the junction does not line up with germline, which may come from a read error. CDR3 in amino acids: CASSQRFSNQPQNF. CDR3 coding DNA: TGTGCCAGCAGCCAAAGGTTTAGCAATCAGCCCCAGAATTTT. The chain carries TRBV3-1 and TRBJ1-5; D is ambiguous. CDR3 length: 14 amino acids. CDR1 and CDR2 from the germline V gene are LGHDT and YNNKEL (reference sequence).

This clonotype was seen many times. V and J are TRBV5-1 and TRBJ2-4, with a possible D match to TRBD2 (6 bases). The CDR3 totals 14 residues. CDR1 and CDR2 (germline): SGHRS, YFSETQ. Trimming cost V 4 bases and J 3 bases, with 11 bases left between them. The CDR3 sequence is CASSLAGIKNIQYF. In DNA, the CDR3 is TGCGCCAGCAGCCTGGCGGGGATCAAAAACATTCAGTACTTC.

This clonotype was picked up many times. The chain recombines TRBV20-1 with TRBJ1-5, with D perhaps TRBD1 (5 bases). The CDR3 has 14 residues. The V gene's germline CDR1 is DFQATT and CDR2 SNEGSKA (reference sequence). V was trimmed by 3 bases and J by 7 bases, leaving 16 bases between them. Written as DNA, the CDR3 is TGCAGTGCTAGTGAGGTGGGCAGGGCCCAGCCCCAGCATTTT. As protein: CSASEVGRAQPQHF.

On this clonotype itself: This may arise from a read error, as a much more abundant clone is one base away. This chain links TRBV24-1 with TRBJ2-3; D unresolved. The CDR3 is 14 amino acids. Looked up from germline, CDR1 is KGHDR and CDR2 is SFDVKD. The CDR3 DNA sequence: TGTGCCACCAGTGATCGCAGCAGCACAAATACGCAGTATTTT. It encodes CATSDRSSTNTQYF.

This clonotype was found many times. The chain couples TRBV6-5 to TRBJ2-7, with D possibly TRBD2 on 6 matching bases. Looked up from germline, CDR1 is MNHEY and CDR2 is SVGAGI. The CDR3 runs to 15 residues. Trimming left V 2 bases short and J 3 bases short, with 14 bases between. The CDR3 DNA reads TGTGCCAGCAGTTACCCAGCGCGGGGCGTCTACGAGCAGTACTTC. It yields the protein CASSYPARGVYEQYF.

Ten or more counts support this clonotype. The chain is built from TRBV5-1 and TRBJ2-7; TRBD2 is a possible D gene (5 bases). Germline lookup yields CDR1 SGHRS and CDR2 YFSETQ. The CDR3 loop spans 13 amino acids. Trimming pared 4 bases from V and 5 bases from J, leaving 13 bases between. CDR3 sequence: CASSHPGVDEQYF. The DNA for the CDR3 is TGCGCCAGCAGCCACCCCGGGGTTGACGAGCAGTACTTC.

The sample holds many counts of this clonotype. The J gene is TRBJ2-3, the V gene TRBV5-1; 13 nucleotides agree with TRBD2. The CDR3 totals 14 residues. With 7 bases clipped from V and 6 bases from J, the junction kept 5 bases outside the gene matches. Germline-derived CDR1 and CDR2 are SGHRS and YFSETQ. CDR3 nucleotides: TGCGCCAGCGTCGGACTAGCGGGGGAGGATACGCAGTATTTT. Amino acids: CASVGLAGEDTQYF.

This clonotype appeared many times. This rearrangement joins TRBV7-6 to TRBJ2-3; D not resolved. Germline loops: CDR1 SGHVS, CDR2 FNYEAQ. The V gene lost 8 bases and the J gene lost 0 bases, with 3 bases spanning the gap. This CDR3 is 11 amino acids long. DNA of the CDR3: TGTGCCAGCGCTAGCACAGATACGCAGTATTTT. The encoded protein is CASASTDTQYF.

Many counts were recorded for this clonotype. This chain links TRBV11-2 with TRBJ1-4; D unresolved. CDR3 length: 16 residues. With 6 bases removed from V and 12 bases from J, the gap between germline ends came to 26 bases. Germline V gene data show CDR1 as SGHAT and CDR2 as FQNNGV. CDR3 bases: TGTGCCAGCAGTACCGTAGTTGGGAAAAACCTTCTGGAACTGTTTTTT. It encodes CASSTVVGKNLLELFF.

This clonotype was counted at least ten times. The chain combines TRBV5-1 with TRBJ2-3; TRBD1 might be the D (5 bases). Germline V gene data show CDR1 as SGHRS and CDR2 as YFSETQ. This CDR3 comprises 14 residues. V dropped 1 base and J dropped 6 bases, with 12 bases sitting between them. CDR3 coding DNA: TGCGCCAGCAGCTTGTCAGGGTTTTTGGATACGCAGTATTTT. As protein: CASSLSGFLDTQYF. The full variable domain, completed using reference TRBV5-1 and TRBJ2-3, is KAGVTQTPRYLIKTRGQQVTLSCSPISGHRSVSWYQQTPGQGLQFLFEYFSETQRNKGNFPGRFSGRQFSNSRSEMNVSTLELGDSALYLCASSLSGFLDTQYFGPGTRLTVL.

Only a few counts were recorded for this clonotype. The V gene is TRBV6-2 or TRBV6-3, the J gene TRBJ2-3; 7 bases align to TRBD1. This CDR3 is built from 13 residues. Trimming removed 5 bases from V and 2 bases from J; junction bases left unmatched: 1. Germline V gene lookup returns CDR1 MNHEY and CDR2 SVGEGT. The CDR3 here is CASSQGDTDTQYF. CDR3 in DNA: TGTGCCAGCAGTCAGGGGGACACAGATACGCAGTATTTT.

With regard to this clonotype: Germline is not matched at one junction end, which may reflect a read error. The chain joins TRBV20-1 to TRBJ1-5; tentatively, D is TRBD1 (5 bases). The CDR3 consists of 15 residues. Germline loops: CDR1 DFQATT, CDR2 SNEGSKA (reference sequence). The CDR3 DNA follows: TGCAGTGCTAGAACTACCCAGGGTGGCAATCAGCCCCAGAATTTT. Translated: CSARTTQGGNQPQNF.

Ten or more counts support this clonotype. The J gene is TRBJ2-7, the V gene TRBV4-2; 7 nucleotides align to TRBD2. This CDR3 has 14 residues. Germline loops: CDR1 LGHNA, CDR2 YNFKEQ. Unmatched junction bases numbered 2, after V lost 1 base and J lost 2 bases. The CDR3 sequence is CASSQASGAYEQYF. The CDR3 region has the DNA TGTGCCAGCAGCCAAGCTAGCGGTGCCTACGAGCAGTACTTC.

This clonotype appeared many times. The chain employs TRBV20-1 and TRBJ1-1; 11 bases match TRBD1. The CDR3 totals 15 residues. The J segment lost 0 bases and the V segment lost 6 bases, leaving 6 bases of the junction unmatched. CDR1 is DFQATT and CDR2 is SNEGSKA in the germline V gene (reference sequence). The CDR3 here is CSAAGQGAVNTEAFF. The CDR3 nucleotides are TGCAGTGCCGCAGGACAGGGGGCGGTGAACACTGAAGCTTTCTTT.

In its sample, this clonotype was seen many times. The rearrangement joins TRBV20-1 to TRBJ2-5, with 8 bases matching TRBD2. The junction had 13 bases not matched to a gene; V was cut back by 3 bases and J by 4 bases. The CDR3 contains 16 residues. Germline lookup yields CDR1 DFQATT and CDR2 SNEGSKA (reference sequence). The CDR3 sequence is CSASGFAGGSGETQYF. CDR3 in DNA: TGCAGTGCTAGTGGATTTGCGGGGGGAAGTGGAGAGACCCAGTACTTC.

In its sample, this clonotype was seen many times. The CDR3 spells CASSLYAGAYEQYF. As DNA, the CDR3 is TGTGCCAGCAGTTTATATGCGGGAGCCTACGAGCAGTACTTC. The V call is TRBV28, the J call TRBJ2-7, with 7 bases matching TRBD2. Trimming cost V 1 base and J 2 bases; bases outside gene matches: 2. The CDR3 length is 14 residues. The germline V gene encodes CDR1 MDHEN and CDR2 SYDVKM.

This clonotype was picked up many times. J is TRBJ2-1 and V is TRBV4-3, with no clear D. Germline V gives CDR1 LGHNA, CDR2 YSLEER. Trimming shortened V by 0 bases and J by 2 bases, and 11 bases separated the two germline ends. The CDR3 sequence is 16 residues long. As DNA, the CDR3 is TGCGCCAGCAGCCAAGATGGTGGGGTCGCCTACAATGAGCAGTTCTTC. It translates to CASSQDGGVAYNEQFF.